The 23 T cell receptor beta chains below come from one sample, sequenced in a study of STAT5B mutations in CD4+ large granular lymphocyte leukemia (dated by TCRdb to between 2021 and 2022). Libraries were built with the immunoSEQ multiplex PCR assay. What TCRdb holds here is the immuneACCESS table cut down to in-frame rearrangements. Part of the clones is not present; checked against another copy, under half of the missing clones reflect an unresolved V gene, and the others are unexplained. Here the sample has fewer than 45,000 clones; 80% to 90% occur a single time. The ten largest clones take up about 2.8% of the sample. The sample consisted of CD4+ T cells from blood buffy coats. The receptor set was obtained from a human donor in good health.

The chain has TRBV11-2 and TRBJ1-5, with D maybe TRBD1 (6 bases). This CDR3 spans 15 amino acids. The V end lost 0 bases, the J end lost 4 bases, and 10 bases lay between the germline ends. Germline V gene sequence: CDR1 SGHAT, CDR2 FQNNGV. CDR3 residues: CASSLDTGWNQPQHF. In DNA, the CDR3 is TGTGCCAGCAGCTTAGATACAGGGTGGAATCAGCCCCAGCATTTT.

The sample holds one count of this clone. The V call is TRBV25-1, the J call TRBJ2-5; D unclear. Germline V gives CDR1 MGHDK, CDR2 SYGVNS. Trimming took 2 bases from V and 5 from J, leaving 12 bases between them. The CDR3 has 14 amino acids. The CDR3: CASSELPVGETQYF. DNA for the CDR3: TGTGCCAGCAGTGAACTCCCAGTTGGGGAGACCCAGTACTTC.

This clone was detected once. The J gene is TRBJ2-5, the V gene TRBV10-3, with a possible D match to TRBD2 (6 bases). This CDR3 has 17 residues. The V gene lost 3 bases and the J gene lost 5 bases, with 22 bases spanning the gap. The germline gives CDR1 ENHRY, CDR2 SYGVKD. The CDR3 is CAISEGSGRDLGETQYF. In nucleotides, the CDR3 is TGTGCCATCAGTGAAGGGAGTGGGCGGGACCTAGGGGAGACCCAGTACTTC.

The rearrangement links TRBV5-1 to TRBJ2-1, with D possibly being TRBD2 (6 bases). Deletions cut 2 bases from V and 2 bases from J, with 17 bases between. Germline V lookup: CDR1 SGHRS, CDR2 YFSETQ. This CDR3 region has 17 residues. Written as DNA, the CDR3 is TGCGCCAGCAGCTTCTCCCTACTAGCTGACGCCTACAATGAGCAGTTCTTC. This translates into CASSFSLLADAYNEQFF.

This chain joins TRBV5-4 and TRBJ2-5; 16 bases are shared with TRBD2. After removal of 4 bases from V and 9 bases from J, the junction contained 6 bases not matched to a gene. The CDR3 is 15 amino acids. The germline gives CDR1 SGHNT, CDR2 YYREEE (reference sequence). The CDR3 loop reads CASSAGTSGREPQYF. CDR3 coding DNA: TGTGCCAGCAGCGCAGGGACTAGCGGGAGGGAACCCCAGTACTTC.

V gene TRBV7-3 combines with J gene TRBJ2-2; 11 nucleotides line up with TRBD1. V lost 5 bases to trimming and J lost 7 bases; unmatched junction nucleotides: 9. Germline V gene lookup returns CDR1 SGHTA and CDR2 FQGTGA. The CDR3 sequence is 16 residues long. In nucleotides, the CDR3 is TGTGCCAGCAGCCCCGGGGACAGGGGGAGGAGCGGGGAGCTGTTTTTT. It encodes CASSPGDRGRSGELFF.

CDR3 loop: CASSSYGLAGDSSYEQYF. In DNA, the CDR3 is TGCGCCAGCAGCTCTTATGGACTAGCGGGAGATAGCTCCTACGAGCAGTACTTC. The V call is TRBV5-1, the J call TRBJ2-7; TRBD2 matches 13 bases. This CDR3 is 18 amino acids long. Germline V CDR1 and CDR2: SGHRS, YFSETQ. V shed 3 bases and J 0 bases; nucleotides not matched to a gene: 9.

The genes are TRBV28 and TRBJ1-2; 10 bases fit TRBD1. The CDR3 runs to 15 residues. CDR1 and CDR2 (germline): MDHEN, SYDVKM. V shed 3 bases and J 6 bases; nucleotides not matched to a gene: 7. The CDR3 sequence is CASSFPGTGDDGYTF. The CDR3 nucleotides are TGTGCCAGCAGTTTCCCTGGGACAGGGGACGATGGCTACACCTTC.

This clone showed up just once. The chain couples TRBV7-2 to TRBJ2-7, with D possibly matching TRBD2 (7 bases). With 6 bases removed from V and 2 bases from J, the gap between germline ends came to 11 bases. Per the germline V gene, CDR1 is SGHTA and CDR2 is FQGNSA. The CDR3 loop spans 13 amino acids. The CDR3 DNA is TGTGCCAGCAGTAGGGGGGGAACCTACGAGCAGTACTTC. Translation: CASSRGGTYEQYF.

V usage is TRBV7-6 and J usage is TRBJ1-2; the D is unclear. The CDR3 runs 14 residues. Trimming stripped 1 base from V and 8 bases from J, with 14 bases between. Per the germline V gene, CDR1 is SGHVS and CDR2 is FNYEAQ. The CDR3 bases are TGTGCCAGCAGCTTAGGCCGGAAGGTGGAGGGCTACACCTTC. Amino acids: CASSLGRKVEGYTF.

The rearrangement joins TRBV9 to TRBJ1-3; D gene uncertain. This CDR3 contains 14 residues. V shed 0 bases and J shed 9 bases, with 13 bases lying between them. In germline, CDR1 is SGDLS, CDR2 YYNGEE. CDR3 amino acids: CASSVEQPWGTIYF. The CDR3 DNA is TGTGCCAGCAGCGTAGAGCAGCCCTGGGGCACCATATATTTT. Supplemented by reference TRBV9 and TRBJ1-3, the full variable domain reads DSGVTQTPKHLITATGQRVTLRCSPRSGDLSVYWYQQSLDQGLQFLIQYYNGEERAKGNILERFSAQQFPDLHSELNLSSLELGDSALYFCASSVEQPWGTIYFGEGSWLTVV.

The chain has TRBV5-6 and TRBJ2-7; D not resolved. The CDR3 is 15 residues long. V lost 4 bases to trimming and J lost 9 bases, with 23 bases between them. CDR1 and CDR2 from the germline V gene are SGHDT and YYEEEE. CDR3 amino acids: CASSKLASRWGGQYF. The CDR3 DNA reads TGTGCCAGCAGCAAATTGGCCTCCAGGTGGGGTGGGCAGTACTTC.

Points on this clone: Other DNA variants within this sample encode the same CDR3. The rearrangement uses TRBV19 and TRBJ1-5; D call uncertain. The V and J ends lost 6 bases and 4 bases respectively, with 10 bases between them. CDR1 LNHDA and CDR2 SQIVND come from the germline V gene (reference sequence). The CDR3 is 13 residues long. CDR3 protein: CASSGTGNQPQHF. The CDR3 nucleotides read TGTGCCAGTAGCGGTACCGGGAATCAGCCCCAGCATTTT. Looking up the rest from reference TRBV19 and TRBJ1-5 gives the full variable domain: DGGITQSPKYLFRKEGQNVTLSCEQNLNHDAMYWYRQDPGQGLRLIYYSQIVNDFQKGDIAEGYSVSREKKESFPLTVTSAQKNPTAFYLCASSGTGNQPQHFGDGTRLSIL.

The chain uses TRBV6-5 and TRBJ1-5; D remains unclear. This CDR3 spans 13 amino acids. Germline values: CDR1 MNHEY, CDR2 SVGAGI. V lost 6 bases and J lost 4, with 10 bases in between. CDR3 region: CASSRNRNQPQHF. CDR3 bases: TGTGCCAGCAGCAGAAACAGAAATCAGCCCCAGCATTTT.

The chain is built from TRBV30 and TRBJ2-7; perhaps TRBD2 as D (6 bases). The CDR3 runs 13 residues. The germline V and J ends were trimmed by 2 bases and 6 bases, with 14 bases remaining between them. Germline loops: CDR1 GTSNPN, CDR2 SVGIG (reference sequence). CDR3 nucleotides: TGTGCCTGGAGTCGCTGGGAGGTAAGCGAGCAGTACTTC. It yields the protein CAWSRWEVSEQYF.

This clone has just one count. V gene TRBV7-3 combines with J gene TRBJ2-1; D not resolved. The V end was cut by 5 bases, the J end by 9 bases, with 11 bases between. Germline V gene lookup returns CDR1 SGHTA and CDR2 FQGTGA. The CDR3 has 12 residues. DNA for the CDR3: TGTGCCAGCAGCCTCGGGCCTGGTGAGCAGTTCTTC. Its protein is CASSLGPGEQFF.

The chain links TRBV28 to TRBJ1-2; D is possibly TRBD1 (6 bases). This CDR3 spans 12 amino acids. CDR1 MDHEN and CDR2 SYDVKM come from the germline V gene. Trimming pared 5 bases from V and 7 bases from J, leaving 11 bases between. In DNA, the CDR3 is TGTGCCAGCAGTCCGAACAGGGTTGGCTACACCTTC. It encodes CASSPNRVGYTF.

This clone has more than one count but fewer than ten. The rearrangement links TRBV27 to TRBJ2-7, with 12 bases fitting TRBD2. Trimming at V came to 5 bases and at J to 2 bases, leaving 7 bases not matched to a gene. The germline V gene encodes CDR1 MNHEY and CDR2 SMNVEV (reference sequence). This CDR3 is 16 amino acids long. CDR3 sequence (DNA): TGTGCCAGCAGTGCCCCGACTAGCGGGGGTACCTACGAGCAGTACTTC. It specifies CASSAPTSGGTYEQYF.

As to this clone: In the same sample, other DNA sequences code for this CDR3. The chain is built from TRBV2 and TRBJ2-5, with a weak D call TRBD2 (5 bases). The CDR3 has 14 amino acids. The germline V and J ends were trimmed by 6 bases and 0 bases, with 11 bases remaining between them. Germline CDR1 reads SNHLY; CDR2 reads FYNNEI. The CDR3 protein is CASRLQRYQETQYF. The DNA of the CDR3 is TGTGCCAGCAGGCTACAGCGGTACCAAGAGACCCAGTACTTC.

V and J are TRBV15 and TRBJ1-1; no reliable D call. The CDR3 totals 14 residues. CDR1 and CDR2 from the germline V gene are LNHNV and YYDKDF (reference sequence). Trimming took 0 bases from V and 0 from J, leaving 5 bases between them. This CDR3 reads CATSRDRVNTEAFF. CDR3 nucleotide sequence: TGTGCCACCAGCAGAGACAGAGTGAACACTGAAGCTTTCTTT.

The chain couples TRBV7-9 to TRBJ1-1; weak D call: TRBD1 (5 bases). The CDR3 sequence is 11 residues long. Germline assignment: CDR1 SEHNR and CDR2 FQNEAQ (reference sequence). Trimming removed 5 bases from V and 8 bases from J, with 9 bases in between. The CDR3 region is CASSPQVEAFF. The CDR3 coding sequence is TGTGCCAGCAGCCCACAGGTGGAAGCTTTCTTT.

The CDR3 DNA follows: TGTGCCAGCAAGTACAGGGGAATGAACACTGAAGCTTTCTTT. Translated, it gives CASKYRGMNTEAFF. The chain links TRBV2 to TRBJ1-1, with TRBD1 identical over 7 bases. This CDR3 has 14 amino acids. Germline values: CDR1 SNHLY, CDR2 FYNNEI. Germline trimming cut 7 bases from V and 0 bases from J; bases unmatched to any gene: 5.

V usage is TRBV4-1 and J usage is TRBJ2-7; 11 nucleotides line up with TRBD2. This CDR3 region has 16 residues. Germline CDR1 and CDR2: MGHRA and YSYEKL. The ends lost 0 bases at V and 4 bases at J; junction bases unmatched: 5. The CDR3: CASSQDRTSGRYEQYF. CDR3 sequence (DNA): TGCGCCAGCAGCCAAGATCGCACTAGCGGGAGATACGAGCAGTACTTC.